This entry concerns a single T cell receptor (beta chain). The antigen is undetermined. The authors loaded about 200 ng DNA, around 32,000 T cell genomes, into sorted-subset replicate PCRs. Some clones are missing from TCRdb's copy, which holds only in-frame ones; the method was immunoSEQ multiplex PCR. The sample lists about 2.5 million clones; roughly 90% were seen once. The data derive from a study of shared clonotypes between healthy human individuals. Overall study findings and caveats: Generation probabilities were higher for clonotypes shared across all four sorted-subset donors than for unshared ones.

V was pared by 3 bases and J by 9 bases, with 11 bases between. Germline lookup yields CDR1 LNHDA and CDR2 SQIVND (reference sequence). The CDR3 has 12 amino acids. Each sample came from a Caucasian adult donor living in Nashville, Tennessee. Both subsets, CD45RA+ naive and CD45RA-negative memory, were split from the CD4+ cells. This TCR came from a man between 18 and 29 years old in good health. Some clones in this sample may be carry-over from other donors' samples. Sequencing was carried out using naive CD4+ T cells from PBMCs. As to subset: CD45RA+ positively selected. This chain links TRBV19 with TRBJ1-1, with D unresolved. Here the CDR3 reads CASSIPARKAFF. DNA of the CDR3: TGTGCCAGTAGTATCCCTGCACGTAAAGCTTTCTTT.